This T cell receptor beta chain was sequenced during a study of shared clonotypes between healthy human individuals. Study-wide context: The cohort had a couple of women and a few men, ages 18 to 49. Plates per donor: three CD4 naive, three CD4 memory, two CD8 naive, one CD8 memory.

TCRdb keeps only in-frame clones here, not all; method: immunoSEQ multiplex PCR. This sample yields around 2,000,000 clones, of which approximately 94% are seen a single time; 1.5% to 2% belongs to the top ten. The table lists this clone with a few counts. The same CDR3 can be traced to other DNA sequences in this sample. Naive-designated CD8 cells lacked CD45RO, were positively enriched for CCR7, and omitted terminally differentiated effector memory CD45RA+ cells. Sequencing input: naive CD8+ T cells from PBMCs. This receptor was taken from a young man in good health. Some clones in this sample may be carry-over from other donors' samples.

The CDR3 here is CASSVGGSTDTQYF. The CDR3 coding sequence is TGTGCCAGCAGCGTAGGCGGTAGCACAGATACGCAGTATTTT. This chain connects TRBV9 to TRBJ2-3; D is unclear. V lost 0 bases, J lost 0 bases, and 5 bases lay in between. The germline gives CDR1 SGDLS, CDR2 YYNGEE. The CDR3 spans 14 residues.